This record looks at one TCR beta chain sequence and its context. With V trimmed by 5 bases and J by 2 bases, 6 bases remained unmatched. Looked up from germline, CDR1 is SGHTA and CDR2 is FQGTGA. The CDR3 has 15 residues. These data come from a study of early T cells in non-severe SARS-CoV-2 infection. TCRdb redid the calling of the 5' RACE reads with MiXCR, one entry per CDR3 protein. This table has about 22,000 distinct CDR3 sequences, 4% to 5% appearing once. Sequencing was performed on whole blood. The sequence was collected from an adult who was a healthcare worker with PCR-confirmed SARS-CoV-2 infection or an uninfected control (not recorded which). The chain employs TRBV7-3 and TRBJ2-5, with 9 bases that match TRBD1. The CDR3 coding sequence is TGTGCCAGCAGCGTCGGGACAGGGCGACAAGAGACCCAGTACTTC. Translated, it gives CASSVGTGRQETQYF.